This T cell receptor (beta chain) was obtained from a study of T and B cells in COVID-19 patients. Study in general: Critical illness requiring mechanical ventilation or extracorporeal membrane oxygenation affected 12 of 20 active-infection patients.

Study results and limitations: Active COVID-19 showed highly clonal TRB repertoires; recovery showed diversity and richness above healthy donors. The recovered cohort had 2,000 to 3,000 exclusive TCR clusters, including 30 to 40 low generation probability clusters. In COVID-19 patients, T cell receptor beta variable and joining gene use was reportedly strongly skewed.

TRB was amplified from about 250-500 ng of blood genomic DNA. The V end was cut by 9 bases, the J end by 1 base, with 12 bases between. Germline values: CDR1 LNHDA, CDR2 SQIVND (reference sequence). This CDR3 region has 13 residues. On this clonotype itself: The antigen is undetermined. Given a much more abundant clone one base away, this may be a read error.

TRB rearrangements were amplified by multiplex PCR with BIOMED2 TRB-A/B primers. TCRdb ran MiXCR on the multiplex PCR reads and lists one entry per CDR3 protein. The sample comprises roughly 27,000 distinct CDR3 sequences, approximately 30% of which are singletons, and 1.7% rests with the top ten. Sequenced material: blood. This sequence originates from a human donor who had recovered from COVID-19. This chain connects TRBV19 to TRBJ1-2; possible D gene TRBD1, 5 bases. CDR3 protein: CASAGRFNYGYTF. As DNA, the CDR3 is TGTGCCAGCGCGGGACGGTTTAACTATGGCTACACCTTC.